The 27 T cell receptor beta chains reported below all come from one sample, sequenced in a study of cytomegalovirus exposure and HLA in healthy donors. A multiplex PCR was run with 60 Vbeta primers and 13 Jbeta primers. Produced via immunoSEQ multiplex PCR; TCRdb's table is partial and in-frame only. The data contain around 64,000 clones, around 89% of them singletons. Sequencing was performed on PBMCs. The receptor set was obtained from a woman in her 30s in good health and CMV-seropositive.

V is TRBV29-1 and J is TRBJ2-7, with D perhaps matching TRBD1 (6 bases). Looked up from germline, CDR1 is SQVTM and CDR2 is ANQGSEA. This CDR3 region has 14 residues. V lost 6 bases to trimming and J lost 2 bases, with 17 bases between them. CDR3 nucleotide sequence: TGCAGCGTCATGGGGGCAGACAGCCCCTACGAGCAGTACTTC. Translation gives CSVMGADSPYEQYF.

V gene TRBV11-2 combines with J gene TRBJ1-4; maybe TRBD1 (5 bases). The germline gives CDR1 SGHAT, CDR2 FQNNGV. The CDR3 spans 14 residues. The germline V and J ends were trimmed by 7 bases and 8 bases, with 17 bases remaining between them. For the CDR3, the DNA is TGTGCCAGCAACCCGGGGGGGGTTGACGAAAAACTGTTTTTT. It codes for CASNPGGVDEKLFF.

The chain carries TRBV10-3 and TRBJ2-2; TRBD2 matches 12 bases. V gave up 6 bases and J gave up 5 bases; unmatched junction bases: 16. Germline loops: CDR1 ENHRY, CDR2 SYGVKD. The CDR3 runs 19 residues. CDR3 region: CAIRGTSGSSSAGTGELFF. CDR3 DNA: TGTGCCATCAGGGGGACTAGCGGGTCATCCTCGGCGGGGACCGGGGAGCTGTTTTTT.

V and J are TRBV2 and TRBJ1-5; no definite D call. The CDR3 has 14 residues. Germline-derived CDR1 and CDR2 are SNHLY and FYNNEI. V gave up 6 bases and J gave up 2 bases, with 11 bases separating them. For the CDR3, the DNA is TGTGCCAGCAGAGAACAGTTGGGCAATCAGCCCCAGCATTTT. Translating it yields CASREQLGNQPQHF.

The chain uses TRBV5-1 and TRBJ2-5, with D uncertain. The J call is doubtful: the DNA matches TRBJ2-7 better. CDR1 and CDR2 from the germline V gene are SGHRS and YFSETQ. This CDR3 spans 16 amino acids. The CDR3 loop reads CASSLVVTSDSYEQYF. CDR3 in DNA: TGCGCCAGCAGCTTGGTTGTCACCTCAGACTCCTACGAGCAGTACTTC.

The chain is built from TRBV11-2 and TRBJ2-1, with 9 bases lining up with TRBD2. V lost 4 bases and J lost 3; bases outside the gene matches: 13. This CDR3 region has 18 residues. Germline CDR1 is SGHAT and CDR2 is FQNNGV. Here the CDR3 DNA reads TGTGCCAGCAGCTCGCGGGGGGTCGGGACTAGCTACTACAATGAGCAGTTCTTC. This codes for CASSSRGVGTSYYNEQFF.

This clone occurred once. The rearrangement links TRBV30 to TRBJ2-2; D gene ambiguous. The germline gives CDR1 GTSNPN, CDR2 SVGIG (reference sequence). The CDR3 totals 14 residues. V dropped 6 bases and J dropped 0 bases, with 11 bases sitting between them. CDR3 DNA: TGTGCCTGCCAAGACCAGGCGAACACCGGGGAGCTGTTTTTT. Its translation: CACQDQANTGELFF.

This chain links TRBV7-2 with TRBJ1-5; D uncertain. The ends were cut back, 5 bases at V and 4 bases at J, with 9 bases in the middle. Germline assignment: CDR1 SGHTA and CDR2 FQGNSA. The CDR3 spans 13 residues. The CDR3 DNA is TGTGCCAGCAGCCGGGATTTAAATCAGCCCCAGCATTTT. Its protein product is CASSRDLNQPQHF.

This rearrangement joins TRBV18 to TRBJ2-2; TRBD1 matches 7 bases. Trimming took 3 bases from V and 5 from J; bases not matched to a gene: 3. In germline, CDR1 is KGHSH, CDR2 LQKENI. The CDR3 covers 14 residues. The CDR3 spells CASSPSRGTGELFF. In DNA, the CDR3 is TGTGCCAGCTCACCGAGCAGGGGGACCGGGGAGCTGTTTTTT.

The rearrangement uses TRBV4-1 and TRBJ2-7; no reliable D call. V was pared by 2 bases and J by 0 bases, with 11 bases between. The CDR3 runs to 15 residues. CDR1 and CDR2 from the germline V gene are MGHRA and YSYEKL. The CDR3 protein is CASSQKDWSSYEQYF. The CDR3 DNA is TGCGCCAGCAGCCAAAAAGACTGGAGCTCCTACGAGCAGTACTTC.

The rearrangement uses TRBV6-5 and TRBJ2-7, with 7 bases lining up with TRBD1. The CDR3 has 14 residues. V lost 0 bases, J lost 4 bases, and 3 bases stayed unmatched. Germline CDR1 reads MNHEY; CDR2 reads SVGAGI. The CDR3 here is CASSYSTGMYEQYF. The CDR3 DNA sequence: TGTGCCAGCAGTTACTCGACAGGGATGTACGAGCAGTACTTC.

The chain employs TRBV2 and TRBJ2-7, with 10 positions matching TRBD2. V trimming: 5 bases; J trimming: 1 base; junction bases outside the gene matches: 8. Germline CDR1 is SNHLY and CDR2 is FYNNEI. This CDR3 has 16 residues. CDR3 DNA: TGTGCCAGCAGTTTCAATTTACTAGCGGGGTCCTACGAGCAGTACTTC. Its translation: CASSFNLLAGSYEQYF.

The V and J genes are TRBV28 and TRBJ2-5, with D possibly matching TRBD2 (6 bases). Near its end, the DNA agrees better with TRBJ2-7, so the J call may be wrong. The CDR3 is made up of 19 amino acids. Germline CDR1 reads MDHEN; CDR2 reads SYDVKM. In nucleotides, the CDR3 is TGTGCCAGCAGTTTATCCCTTTTAGGAGGGCAGGGCAGCTCCTACGAGCAGTACTTC. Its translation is CASSLSLLGGQGSSYEQYF.

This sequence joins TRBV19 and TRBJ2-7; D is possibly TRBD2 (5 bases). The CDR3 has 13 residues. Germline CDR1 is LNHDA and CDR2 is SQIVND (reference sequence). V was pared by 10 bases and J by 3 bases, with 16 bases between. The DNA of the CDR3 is TGTGCCACCAGAGGACTTCCCTTCTACGAGCAGTACTTC. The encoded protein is CATRGLPFYEQYF.

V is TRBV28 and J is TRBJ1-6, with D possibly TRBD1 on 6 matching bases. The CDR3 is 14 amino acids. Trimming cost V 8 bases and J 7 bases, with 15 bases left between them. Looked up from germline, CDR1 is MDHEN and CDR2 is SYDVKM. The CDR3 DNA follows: TGTGCCAGCGGACCGGGACAAAGAAATTCACCCCTCCACTTT. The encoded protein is CASGPGQRNSPLHF. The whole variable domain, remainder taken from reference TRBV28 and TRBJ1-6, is DVKVTQSSRYLVKRTGEKVFLECVQDMDHENMFWYRQDPGLGLRLIYFSYDVKMKEKGDIPEGYSVSREKKERFSLILESASTNQTSMYLCASGPGQRNSPLHFGNGTRLTVT.

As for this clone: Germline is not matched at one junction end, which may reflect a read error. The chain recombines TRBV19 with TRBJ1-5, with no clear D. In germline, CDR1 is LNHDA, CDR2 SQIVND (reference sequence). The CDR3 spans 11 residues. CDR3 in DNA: TGTGCCAGTAGTATACGTACAGTTTTGTATTTT. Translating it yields CASSIRTVLYF. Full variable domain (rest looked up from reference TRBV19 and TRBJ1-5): DGGITQSPKYLFRKEGQNVTLSCEQNLNHDAMYWYRQDPGQGLRLIYYSQIVNDFQKGDIAEGYSVSREKKESFPLTVTSAQKNPTAFYLCASSIRTVLYFGDGTRLSIL.

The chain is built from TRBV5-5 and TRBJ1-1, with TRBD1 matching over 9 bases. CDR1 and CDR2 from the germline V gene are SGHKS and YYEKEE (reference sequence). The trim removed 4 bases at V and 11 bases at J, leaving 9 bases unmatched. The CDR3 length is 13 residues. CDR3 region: CASSTGTGRWAFF. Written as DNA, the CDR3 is TGTGCCAGCAGCACCGGGACAGGGAGATGGGCTTTCTTT.

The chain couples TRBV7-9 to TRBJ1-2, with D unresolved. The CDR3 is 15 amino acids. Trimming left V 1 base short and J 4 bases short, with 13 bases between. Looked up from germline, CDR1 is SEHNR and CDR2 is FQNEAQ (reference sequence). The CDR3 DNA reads TGTGCCAGCAGCTTAGTGGGCAGGACTCTCTATGGCTACACCTTC. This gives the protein CASSLVGRTLYGYTF.

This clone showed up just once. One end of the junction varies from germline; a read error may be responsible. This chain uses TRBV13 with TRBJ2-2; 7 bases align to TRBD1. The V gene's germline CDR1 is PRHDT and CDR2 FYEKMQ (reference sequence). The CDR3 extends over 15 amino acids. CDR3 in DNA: TGTGCCAGCAGTTTAGGGGGCCGGCGCACCGGGGAGCTGTTTTTT. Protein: CASSLGGRRTGELFF.

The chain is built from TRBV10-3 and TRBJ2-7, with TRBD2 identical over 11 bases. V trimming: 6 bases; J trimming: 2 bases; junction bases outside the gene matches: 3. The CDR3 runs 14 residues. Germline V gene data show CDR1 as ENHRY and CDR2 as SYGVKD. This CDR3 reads CAIRDSGRAYEQYF. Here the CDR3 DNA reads TGTGCCATCAGAGATAGCGGGAGGGCCTACGAGCAGTACTTC.

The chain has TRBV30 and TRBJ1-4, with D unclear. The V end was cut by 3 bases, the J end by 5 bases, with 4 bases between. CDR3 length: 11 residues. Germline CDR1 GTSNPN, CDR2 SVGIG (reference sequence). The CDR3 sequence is CAWSRNEKLFF. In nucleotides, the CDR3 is TGTGCCTGGAGCCGGAATGAAAAACTGTTTTTT.

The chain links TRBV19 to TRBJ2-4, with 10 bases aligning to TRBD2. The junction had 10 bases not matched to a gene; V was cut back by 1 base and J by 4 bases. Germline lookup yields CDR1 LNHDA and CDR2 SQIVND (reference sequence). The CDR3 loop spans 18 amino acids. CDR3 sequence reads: CASSIGLAGARSKNIQYF. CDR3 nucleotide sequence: TGTGCCAGTAGTATAGGGCTAGCGGGAGCACGATCAAAAAACATTCAGTACTTC.

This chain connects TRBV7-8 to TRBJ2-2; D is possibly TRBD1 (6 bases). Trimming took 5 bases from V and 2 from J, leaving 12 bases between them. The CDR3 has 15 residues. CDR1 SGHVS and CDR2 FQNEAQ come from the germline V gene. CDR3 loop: CASSPTGHNTGELFF. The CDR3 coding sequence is TGTGCCAGCAGCCCGACGGGACACAACACCGGGGAGCTGTTTTTT. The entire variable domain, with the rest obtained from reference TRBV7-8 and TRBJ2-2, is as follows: GAGVSQSPRYKVAKRGQDVALRCDPISGHVSLFWYQQALGQGPEFLTYFQNEAQLDKSGLPSDRFFAERPEGSVSTLKIQRTQQEDSAVYLCASSPTGHNTGELFFGEGSRLTVL.

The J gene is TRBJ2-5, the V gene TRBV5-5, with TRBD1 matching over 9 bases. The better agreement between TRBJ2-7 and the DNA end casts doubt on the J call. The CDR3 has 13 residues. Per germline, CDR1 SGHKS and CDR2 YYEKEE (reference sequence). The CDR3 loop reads CASSTGQGDEQYF. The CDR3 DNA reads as TGTGCCAGCAGCACGGGACAGGGTGACGAGCAGTACTTC.

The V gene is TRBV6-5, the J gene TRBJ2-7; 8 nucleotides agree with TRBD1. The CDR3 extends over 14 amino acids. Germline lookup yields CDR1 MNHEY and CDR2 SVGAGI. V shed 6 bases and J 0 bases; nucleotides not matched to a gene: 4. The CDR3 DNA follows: TGTGCCAGCAGGAGGACAGGGACCTCCTACGAGCAGTACTTC. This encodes CASRRTGTSYEQYF.

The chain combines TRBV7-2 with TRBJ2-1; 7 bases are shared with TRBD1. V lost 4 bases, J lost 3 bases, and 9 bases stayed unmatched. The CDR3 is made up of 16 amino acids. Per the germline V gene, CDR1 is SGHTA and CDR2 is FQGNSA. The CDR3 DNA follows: TGTGCCAGCAGCTCCAACGGACAGGTTATCTACAATGAGCAGTTCTTC. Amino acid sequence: CASSSNGQVIYNEQFF.

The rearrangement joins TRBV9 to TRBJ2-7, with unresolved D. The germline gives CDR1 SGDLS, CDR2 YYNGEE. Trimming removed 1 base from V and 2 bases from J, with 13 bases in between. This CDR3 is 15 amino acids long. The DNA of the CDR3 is TGTGCCAGCAGCGTATCCAGGTCAGGTACCTACGAGCAGTACTTC. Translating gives CASSVSRSGTYEQYF.